Included here is one TCR beta chain sequence, with context. The antigen is unknown. All sequencing subjects had displayed CD8+CD57+ cell expansion on flow cytometry. Receipt of therapy had not occurred in any patient by the time of blood sampling. This sample stems from a study of CD8+CD57+ T cells in acquired aplastic anemia. Study-level background: Sorting CD4+ and CD8+ cells gave DNA averaging approximately 3 ug. The study, taken as a whole, reports: The study identified twenty-nine CD8+ CDR3 sequences shared by patients and controls. No significant patient-versus-control difference appeared in CD8+ Simpson's diversity.

Both TCR beta VDJ combination and CDR3 sequence profiling were carried out. Genomic DNA was the template for this profiling. From the reads, TCRdb called clonotypes with MiXCR, one entry per CDR3 protein. The table has around 79,000 distinct CDR3 sequences, roughly two thirds seen once. V was cut by 4 bases and J by 7 bases, with 19 bases left in between. There are 15 residues in the CDR3. Germline CDR1 is SEHNR and CDR2 is FQNEAQ (reference sequence). The source of this sequence is a human donor with aplastic anemia. Sequencing was performed on sorted CD4+, CD8+, or CD8+CD57+ T cells (not recorded which) from PBMCs. The chain couples TRBV7-9 to TRBJ1-2; possible D gene TRBD1, 6 bases. The CDR3 spells CASSSPGAGEGGYTF. The CDR3, as DNA: TGTGCCAGCAGCTCCCCGGGGGCGGGGGAAGGTGGCTACACCTTC. The full variable domain, with the rest looked up from reference TRBV7-9 and TRBJ1-2, is DTGVSQNPRHKITKRGQNVTFRCDPISEHNRLYWYRQTLGQGPEFLTYFQNEAQLEKSRLLSDRFSAERPKGSFSTLEIQRTEQGDSAMYLCASSSPGAGEGGYTFGSGTRLTVV.